These 19 T cell receptor beta chains were all obtained from the same sample, sequenced in a study of shared clonotypes between healthy human individuals. Profiled with immunoSEQ multiplex PCR; TCRdb holds only in-frame clones, not every one. The sample includes around 1,000,000 clones, 60% to 80% of them seen just once. Specimen: memory CD4+ T cells from PBMCs. Sample subset: CD45RA-negative fraction. These receptors came from a young man in good health. Some clones in this sample may be carry-over from other donors' samples.

The V call is TRBV21-1, the J call TRBJ1-5; TRBD1, the D gene given by the table, was not confirmed from the DNA. TRBV21-1 is marked as a pseudogene. This CDR3 spans 15 amino acids. For the CDR3, the DNA is TGTGCCAGCAGCAAAGACAGGGGAAGGGGTCAGCCCCAGCATTTT. Residues: CASSKDRGRGQPQHF.

As for this clone: This sample includes further DNA sequences coding for the same CDR3. The genes are TRBV7-9 and TRBJ1-1; D may be TRBD1 (5 bases). Trimming pared 3 bases from V and 0 bases from J, leaving 8 bases between. The CDR3 is 14 amino acids. CDR1 and CDR2 from the germline V gene are SEHNR and FQNEAQ (reference sequence). CDR3 sequence reads: CASSLGQMNTEAFF. The CDR3 DNA sequence: TGTGCCAGCAGCTTGGGGCAAATGAACACTGAAGCTTTCTTT. Full variable domain (remainder filled in from reference TRBV7-9 and TRBJ1-1): DTGVSQNPRHKITKRGQNVTFRCDPISEHNRLYWYRQTLGQGPEFLTYFQNEAQLEKSRLLSDRFSAERPKGSFSTLEIQRTEQGDSAMYLCASSLGQMNTEAFFGQGTRLTVV.

The chain has TRBV21-1 and TRBJ2-1; the table's D call of TRBD2 was not tested on the DNA. TRBV21-1 corresponds to a pseudogene. The CDR3 is 16 amino acids. The CDR3 sequence: CASSKLTARVYNEQFF. In DNA, the CDR3 is TGTGCCAGCAGCAAATTGACGGCGAGGGTTTACAATGAGCAGTTCTTC.

CDR3 in DNA: TGTGCCACCAGCCCTGATAAGTATAGCTCCTACGAGCAGTACTTC. It translates to CATSPDKYSSYEQYF. V is TRBV15 and J is TRBJ2-7; D is unclear. Germline CDR1 is LNHNV and CDR2 is YYDKDF (reference sequence). The CDR3 is made up of 15 amino acids. Trimming cost V 5 bases and J 0 bases, with 14 bases left between them.

This clone was recorded many times. The rearrangement uses TRBV5-1 and TRBJ2-7, with TRBD2 matching over 7 bases. The V gene end was trimmed by 4 bases and the J gene end by 2 bases; junction bases not matched to a gene: 9. The CDR3 is 15 amino acids. The germline gives CDR1 SGHRS, CDR2 YFSETQ. CDR3 coding DNA: TGCGCCAGCAGCCCCCGGACTAGGACCACCTACGAGCAGTACTTC. It yields the protein CASSPRTRTTYEQYF.

This sequence joins TRBV7-3 and TRBJ2-6, with D possibly TRBD1 on 5 matching bases. V lost 5 bases to trimming and J lost 3 bases, with 11 bases between them. CDR1 and CDR2 (germline): SGHTA, FQGTGA. The CDR3 length is 15 residues. The CDR3 sequence: CASSITGGGANVLTF. CDR3 sequence (DNA): TGTGCCAGCAGCATTACAGGCGGTGGGGCCAACGTCCTGACTTTC.

V is TRBV6-1 and J is TRBJ2-3; possible D gene TRBD1, 6 bases. Germline values: CDR1 MNHNS, CDR2 SASEGT. The CDR3 loop spans 15 amino acids. The V end lost 7 bases, the J end lost 4 bases, and 18 bases lay between the germline ends. The CDR3 DNA reads as TGTGCCAGCACCCGATGGGTGGGGGCGCCAGATACGCAGTATTTT. This sequence encodes CASTRWVGAPDTQYF.

This clone was seen a handful of times. The J gene is TRBJ1-2, the V gene TRBV9; no clear D gene. In germline, CDR1 is SGDLS, CDR2 YYNGEE. V dropped 3 bases and J dropped 0 bases, with 3 bases sitting between them. This CDR3 contains 12 residues. CDR3 coding DNA: TGTGCCAGCAGCGGGACTAACTATGGCTACACCTTC. Its translation is CASSGTNYGYTF.

The rearrangement uses TRBV18 and TRBJ2-5, with 10 bases fitting TRBD2. After removal of 5 bases from V and 4 bases from J, the junction contained 4 bases not matched to a gene. The CDR3 is made up of 14 amino acids. CDR1 KGHSH and CDR2 LQKENI come from the germline V gene. The CDR3 here is CASSTLAGGETQYF. Here the CDR3 DNA reads TGTGCCAGCTCAACTTTAGCGGGAGGAGAGACCCAGTACTTC.

In DNA form, the CDR3 reads TGCACCATCACCCTGGGCCTTACTGGCAATGAGCAGTTCTTC. This sequence encodes CTITLGLTGNEQFF. The J gene is TRBJ2-1, the V gene TRBV29-1; D unclear. There are 14 residues in the CDR3. Germline V CDR1 and CDR2: SQVTM, ANQGSEA.

J is TRBJ2-7 and V is TRBV5-1; TRBD2 agrees at 10 bases. The CDR3 consists of 15 residues. V lost 4 bases to trimming and J lost 0 bases; unmatched junction nucleotides: 4. CDR1 is SGHRS and CDR2 is YFSETQ in the germline V gene. The chain's CDR3 is CASSPGTSASYEQYF. Written as DNA, the CDR3 is TGCGCCAGCAGCCCCGGGACTAGCGCCTCCTACGAGCAGTACTTC.

The chain links TRBV6-6 to TRBJ1-5; the D is unclear. The germline CDR1 and CDR2 sequences are MNHNY and SVGAGI (reference sequence). This CDR3 has 12 amino acids. V was trimmed by 6 bases and J by 4 bases, leaving 7 bases between them. CDR3 sequence: CASRDGNQPQHF. CDR3 nucleotides: TGTGCCAGCAGGGACGGTAATCAGCCCCAGCATTTT.

The chain links TRBV27 to TRBJ2-7; 10 positions agree with TRBD1. The J segment lost 6 bases and the V segment lost 2 bases, leaving 4 bases of the junction unmatched. The CDR3 runs to 14 residues. Germline V gene lookup returns CDR1 MNHEY and CDR2 SMNVEV (reference sequence). CDR3 sequence (DNA): TGTGCCAGCAGTTTACGGGGACAGGGGACCGAGCAGTACTTC. Translated, it gives CASSLRGQGTEQYF.

With regard to this clone: Additional DNA sequences in this sample encode the identical CDR3. The chain has TRBV7-2 and TRBJ2-7, with D perhaps matching TRBD1 (6 bases). The germline V gene encodes CDR1 SGHTA and CDR2 FQGNSA. V gave up 1 base and J gave up 3 bases, with 10 bases separating them. The CDR3 has 14 amino acids. For the CDR3, the DNA is TGTGCCAGCAGCTTAGGGGGGACAAACTACGAGCAGTACTTC. This encodes CASSLGGTNYEQYF.

The CDR3 here is CASSQLTPRTGELFF. CDR3 DNA: TGCGCCAGCAGCCAATTGACTCCTCGTACCGGGGAGCTGTTTTTT. The J gene is TRBJ2-2, the V gene TRBV4-1; D not certain. The V end was cut by 2 bases, the J end by 5 bases, with 12 bases between. This CDR3 region has 15 residues. Germline-derived CDR1 and CDR2 are MGHRA and YSYEKL.

The chain joins TRBV18 to TRBJ1-6, with no clear D. The V gene's germline CDR1 is KGHSH and CDR2 LQKENI. Trimming cost V 3 bases and J 5 bases, with 11 bases left between them. The CDR3 is 15 residues long. This chain's CDR3 is CASSPRALDNSPLHF. DNA of the CDR3: TGTGCCAGCTCACCCCGAGCTTTGGATAATTCACCCCTCCACTTT.

The rearrangement links TRBV28 to TRBJ2-1, with 11 bases fitting TRBD2. CDR1 MDHEN and CDR2 SYDVKM come from the germline V gene. There are 15 residues in the CDR3. V was pared by 3 bases and J by 10 bases, with 8 bases of the junction left unmatched. CDR3 sequence: CASSFVGLAGGEQFF. CDR3 bases: TGTGCCAGCAGTTTCGTCGGACTAGCGGGCGGCGAGCAGTTCTTC.

The chain joins TRBV7-6 to TRBJ2-7; a weak D match, TRBD1 (5 bases). V lost 5 bases, J lost 3 bases, and 32 bases lay in between. There are 20 residues in the CDR3. The germline V gene encodes CDR1 SGHVS and CDR2 FNYEAQ. The CDR3, as DNA: TGTGCCAGCAGCGCCCGCGCCGCGACAGACTCCCCTTTTTCTCGCTACGAGCAGTACTTC. Translating gives CASSARAATDSPFSRYEQYF.

The V call is TRBV7-9, the J call TRBJ1-6; D is perhaps TRBD1 (6 bases). V gave up 5 bases and J gave up 7 bases, with 12 bases separating them. The germline V gene encodes CDR1 SEHNR and CDR2 FQNEAQ (reference sequence). The CDR3 length is 14 residues. CDR3 amino acids: CASSRGGGNSPLHF. In nucleotides, the CDR3 is TGTGCCAGCAGCCGGGGGGGCGGAAATTCACCCCTCCACTTT.